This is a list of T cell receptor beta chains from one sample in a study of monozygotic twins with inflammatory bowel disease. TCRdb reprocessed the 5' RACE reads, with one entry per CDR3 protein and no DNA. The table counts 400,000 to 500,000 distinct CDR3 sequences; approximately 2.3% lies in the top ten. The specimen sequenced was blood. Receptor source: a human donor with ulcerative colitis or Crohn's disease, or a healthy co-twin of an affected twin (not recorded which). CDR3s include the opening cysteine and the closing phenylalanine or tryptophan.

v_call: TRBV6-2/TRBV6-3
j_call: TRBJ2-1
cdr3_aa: CASSWLAGDNEQFF

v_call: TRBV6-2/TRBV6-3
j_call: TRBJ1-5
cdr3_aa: CASNGGPGNQPQHF

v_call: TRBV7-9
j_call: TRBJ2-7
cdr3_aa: CASSPGGPPEQYF

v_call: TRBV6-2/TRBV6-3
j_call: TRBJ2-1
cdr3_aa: CASSFVDEQFF

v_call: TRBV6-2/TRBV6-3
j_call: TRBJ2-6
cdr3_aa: CASRAGANVLTF

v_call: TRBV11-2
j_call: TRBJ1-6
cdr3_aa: CASRSGVSPLHF

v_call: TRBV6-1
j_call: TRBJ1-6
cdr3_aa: CASLLRQGGNSPLHF

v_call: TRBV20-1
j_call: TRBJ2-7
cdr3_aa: CSARWGGTGIGEQYF

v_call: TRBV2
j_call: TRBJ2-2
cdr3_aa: CASSPTTSNTGELFF

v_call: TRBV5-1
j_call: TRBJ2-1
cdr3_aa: CASSTQTGAVYNEQFF

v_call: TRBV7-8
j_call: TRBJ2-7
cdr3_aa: CASSPPWGTSGGYEQYF

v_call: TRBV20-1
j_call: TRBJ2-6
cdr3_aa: CSARNFMTASSGANVLTF

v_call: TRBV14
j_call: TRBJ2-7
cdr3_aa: CASSPTMGKQYF

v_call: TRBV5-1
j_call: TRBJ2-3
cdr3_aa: CASSPGLAGGSLTDTQYF

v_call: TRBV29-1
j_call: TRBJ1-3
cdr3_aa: CSVWGGNTIYF

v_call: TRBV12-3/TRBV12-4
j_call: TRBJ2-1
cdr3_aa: CASGRYTAGDNEQFF

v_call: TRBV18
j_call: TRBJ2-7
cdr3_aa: CASSPVLRTSGRAYEQYF

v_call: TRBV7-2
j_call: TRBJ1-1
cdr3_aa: CASSLVVGSTEAFF

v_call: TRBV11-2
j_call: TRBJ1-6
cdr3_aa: CASRSKQGTNSPLHF

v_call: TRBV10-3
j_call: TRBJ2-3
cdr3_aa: CAISENADTQYF

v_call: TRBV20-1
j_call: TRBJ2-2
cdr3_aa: CSAHNTGELFF

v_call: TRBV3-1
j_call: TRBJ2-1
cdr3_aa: CASSLLGRGLNEQFF

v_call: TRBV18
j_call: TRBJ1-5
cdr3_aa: CASSPQGSDQPQHF

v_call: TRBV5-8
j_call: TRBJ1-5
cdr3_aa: CASSLELDNQPQHF

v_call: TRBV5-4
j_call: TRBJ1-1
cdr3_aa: CASSLEGQQAFF

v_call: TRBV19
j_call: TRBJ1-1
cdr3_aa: CASSIYSAGGDTEAFF